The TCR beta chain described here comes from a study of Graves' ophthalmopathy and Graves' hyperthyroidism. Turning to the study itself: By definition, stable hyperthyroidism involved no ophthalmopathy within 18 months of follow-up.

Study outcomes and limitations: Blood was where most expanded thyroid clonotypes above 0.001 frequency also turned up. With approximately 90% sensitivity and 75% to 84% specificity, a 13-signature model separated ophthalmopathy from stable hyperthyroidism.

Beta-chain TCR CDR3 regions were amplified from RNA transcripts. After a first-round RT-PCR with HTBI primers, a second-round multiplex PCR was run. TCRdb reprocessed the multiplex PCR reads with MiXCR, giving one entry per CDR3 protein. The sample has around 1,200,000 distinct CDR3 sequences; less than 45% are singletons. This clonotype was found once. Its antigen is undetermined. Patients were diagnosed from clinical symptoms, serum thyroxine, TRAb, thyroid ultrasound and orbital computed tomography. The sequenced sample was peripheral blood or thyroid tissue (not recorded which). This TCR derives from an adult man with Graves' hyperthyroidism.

CDR3 coding DNA: TGTGCCATCAGTGAACGGGAGACGCAAAAGACCCAGCATTTT. As protein: CAISERETQKTQHF. The rearrangement links TRBV10-3 to TRBJ1-5; D call uncertain. The V end was cut by 3 bases, the J end by 11 bases, with 17 bases between. The germline gives CDR1 ENHRY, CDR2 SYGVKD. The CDR3 spans 14 residues.